This note documents a single T cell receptor beta chain sequence. This clone's antigen is unknown. One base away there is no much larger clone; base qualities are not given. Each collaborating institution followed its own protocols to collect whole blood in K2EDTA tubes. For TCRbeta analysis, collaborators shipped samples in one of three forms: frozen whole blood, isolated PBMCs, or DNA extracted from either of those sample types. TCRbeta CDR3 regions were amplified from genomic DNA by means of the immunoSEQ Assay, a bias-controlled multiplex PCR. Per the original workflow: The number of nucleated cells in each sample was estimated from the amplification of reference gene primers within the assay. To quantify the absolute abundance of each unique TCRbeta CDR3 rearrangement, sequence reads were collapsed and filtered. For each sample, productive Simpson clonality was calculated as the square root of Simpson's diversity index across productive rearrangements. TCRdb stores this immuneACCESS table with in-frame sequences only. Part of the clones is absent; in the studies checked, under half of the shortfall reflects unresolved V genes, and no reason is known for the rest. Clonal size and the V and J genes are those of that table, whereas D and trimming came from the DNA. Counted in this sample were about 260,000 clones; 87% of them appeared once. 2% to 3% of the sample is in the top ten clones.

This sample was taken from a study of blood T cell repertoires in COVID-19 (dated by TCRdb to 2018 to 2020). About the investigation overall: Collaborator samples came from the United States, Italy and Spain and covered acute and convalescent phases of COVID-19. The material from the prospective study consisted of cDNA or gDNA derived from T cells, B-cell-depleted T cells, or PBMCs. Deeply sampled blood TCRbeta repertoires from subjects exposed to, actively infected with, or recovered from COVID-19 were included in the dataset. A freely available public database, intended as a resource for researchers studying the immune response to SARS-CoV-2, is where the repertoires were released. The samples were drawn from the first 160 participants of the ongoing ImmuneRACE study and from 1,254 subjects provided by 6 global collaborators. Sample metadata almost always included a de-identified subject ID, COVID-19 status, age in years and sex. Where available, HLA class I and class II types were obtained from metadata supplied by the sample provider rather than from assay-based typing.

Trimming costs V 1 base and J 1 base, and their ends lie 10 bases apart. As encoded in the germline V gene, CDR1 is SGHTA while CDR2 is FQGTGA. Including the terminal cysteine and phenylalanine, the CDR3 comprises 15 residues. Only CDR3 DNA is held: 45 bases, read in frame from base 1. The paper's findings and limits, for the study overall: The quantity of clinical and demographic metadata differed by source and by participant and was supplied without curation.

The specimen was peripheral blood. The chain couples TRBV7-3 to TRBJ2-5, and the D gene may be TRBD2, 5 bases matching. The sequence was collected from a woman aged 50 to 65 with acute or convalescent COVID-19. The CDR3 protein is CASSLNGGSQETQYF. In nucleotides, the sequence is TGTGCCAGCAGCTTAAACGGAGGATCCCAAGAGACCCAGTACTTC.